The 29 T cell receptor beta chains below were found in one sample sequenced in a study of cytomegalovirus exposure and HLA in healthy donors. PCR involved 60 Vbeta and 13 Jbeta primers. The assay was immunoSEQ multiplex PCR, and TCRdb's table has in-frame clones only and misses some. In the table there are some 150,000 clones, around 65% of which are singletons. Input material: PBMCs. The receptors shown here come from a woman aged 25 to 39 in good health and CMV-seropositive.

This sequence joins TRBV4-1 and TRBJ1-2; D is possibly TRBD1 (5 bases). Germline values: CDR1 MGHRA, CDR2 YSYEKL. V was shortened by 4 bases and J by 6 bases, with 12 bases between the two germline ends. This CDR3 spans 13 amino acids. CDR3 loop: CASSRTTDNGYTF. CDR3 DNA: TGCGCCAGCAGCCGGACGACAGACAATGGCTACACCTTC.

The rearrangement joins TRBV2 to TRBJ1-1, with 7 bases matching TRBD1. Looked up from germline, CDR1 is SNHLY and CDR2 is FYNNEI. J was trimmed by 4 bases and V by 4 bases; bases with no gene match: 6. The CDR3 length is 14 residues. The chain's CDR3 is CASSGREGATEAFF. The CDR3 DNA follows: TGTGCCAGCAGTGGGCGGGAGGGGGCCACTGAAGCTTTCTTT. Full variable domain (missing parts from reference TRBV2 and TRBJ1-1): EPEVTQTPSHQVTQMGQEVILRCVPISNHLYFYWYRQILGQKVEFLVSFYNNEISEKSEIFDDQFSVERPDGSNFTLKIRSTKLEDSAMYFCASSGREGATEAFFGQGTRLTVV.

This chain connects TRBV5-1 to TRBJ2-7; the D is unclear. The CDR3 sequence is 15 residues long. Germline assignment: CDR1 SGHRS and CDR2 YFSETQ. V was clipped by 2 bases and J by 3 bases, with 15 bases between them. CDR3 protein: CASSLTGEPYYEQYF. CDR3 DNA sequence: TGCGCCAGCAGCTTAACTGGTGAACCTTACTACGAGCAGTACTTC.

V and J are TRBV5-1 and TRBJ2-7; the match to TRBD2 covers 10 bases. V lost 1 base and J lost 2; bases outside the gene matches: 12. Germline-derived CDR1 and CDR2 are SGHRS and YFSETQ. CDR3 length: 18 amino acids. CDR3 in DNA: TGCGCCAGCAGCTTGTTGTCCGGACTAGCGGACTTTACCTACGAGCAGTACTTC. This encodes CASSLLSGLADFTYEQYF.

V gene TRBV7-9 combines with J gene TRBJ2-7; D possibly corresponds to TRBD1 (6 bases). CDR3 length: 11 residues. Germline values: CDR1 SEHNR, CDR2 FQNEAQ (reference sequence). V dropped 11 bases and J dropped 5 bases, with 13 bases sitting between them. The CDR3 DNA reads as TGTGCCGGGGGCCGGGACAACGAGCAGTACTTC. Its protein product is CAGGRDNEQYF.

The rearrangement uses TRBV4-1 and TRBJ1-1; 8 bases line up with TRBD1. This CDR3 has 15 residues. Trimming removed 3 bases from V and 1 base from J; junction bases left unmatched: 4. Germline-derived CDR1 and CDR2 are MGHRA and YSYEKL. The DNA of the CDR3 is TGCGCCAGCAGCCATTCCGGGACAGGGAACACTGAAGCTTTCTTT. It yields the protein CASSHSGTGNTEAFF.

This clone was detected only once. The CDR3 DNA is TGTGCCAGCAGGAAACCGGGACAGCACTACGAGCAGTACTTC. This translates into CASRKPGQHYEQYF. V usage is TRBV5-8 and J usage is TRBJ2-7; 7 nucleotides align to TRBD1. Germline V gives CDR1 SGHTS, CDR2 YDEGEE. V lost 5 bases to trimming and J lost 3 bases; unmatched junction nucleotides: 8. The CDR3 contains 14 residues. The full variable domain, rest sourced from reference TRBV5-8 and TRBJ2-7, is EAGVTQSPTHLIKTRGQQATLRCSPISGHTSVYWYQQALGLGLQFLLWYDEGEERNRGNFPPRFSGRQFPNYSSELNVNALELEDSALYLCASRKPGQHYEQYFGPGTRLTVT.

This rearrangement joins TRBV2 to TRBJ2-7; 8 bases line up with TRBD1. Per the germline V gene, CDR1 is SNHLY and CDR2 is FYNNEI. The trim removed 7 bases at V and 3 bases at J, leaving 8 bases unmatched. The CDR3 has 14 residues. The CDR3 DNA sequence: TGTGCCAGCATGTTCTCAGGGGGCCTCTACGAGCAGTACTTC. Its protein is CASMFSGGLYEQYF.

The CDR3 reads CASSESGTGREQYF. In nucleotides, the CDR3 is TGCGCCAGCAGTGAGTCCGGGACAGGGCGAGAGCAGTACTTC. This chain links TRBV10-1 with TRBJ2-7, with 9 bases aligning to TRBD1. Germline CDR1 WNHNN, CDR2 SYGVQD (reference sequence). The CDR3 has 14 amino acids. V trimming: 0 bases; J trimming: 7 bases; junction bases outside the gene matches: 4.

The rearrangement joins TRBV9 to TRBJ1-1; no clear D. This CDR3 contains 13 residues. CDR1 SGDLS and CDR2 YYNGEE come from the germline V gene. V lost 3 bases to trimming and J lost 8 bases, with 14 bases between them. The CDR3 region has the DNA TGTGCCAGCAGCGCGAGACATCTTTCCGAAGCTTTCTTT. Translation: CASSARHLSEAFF.

V gene TRBV4-1 combines with J gene TRBJ2-5, with TRBD2 matching over 7 bases. This CDR3 has 15 amino acids. V trimming: 6 bases; J trimming: 1 base; junction bases outside the gene matches: 8. Germline CDR1 MGHRA, CDR2 YSYEKL. DNA of the CDR3: TGCGCCAGCAGAAAGTGGGCTAGCGGCCAAGAGACCCAGTACTTC. Translation gives CASRKWASGQETQYF.

This clone appeared once. V is TRBV18 and J is TRBJ2-5; a weak D match, TRBD1 (6 bases). The CDR3 runs 15 residues. CDR1 and CDR2 (germline): KGHSH, LQKENI. Trimming removed 3 bases from V and 9 bases from J, with 20 bases in between. The CDR3 is CASSPAPGQGRPQYF. DNA of the CDR3: TGTGCCAGCTCACCGGCTCCCGGGCAGGGGCGGCCCCAGTACTTC.

V is TRBV4-2 and J is TRBJ1-3; perhaps TRBD1 as D (5 bases). The CDR3 has 16 residues. Looked up from germline, CDR1 is LGHNA and CDR2 is YNFKEQ. The V and J ends lost 4 bases and 4 bases respectively, with 17 bases between them. The CDR3 region is CASSLDRPSGGNTIYF. CDR3 coding DNA: TGTGCCAGCAGCCTCGACAGACCCTCTGGAGGAAACACCATATATTTT.

A word on this clone: The junction departs from germline at one end; a sequencing error may be responsible. The V and J genes are TRBV5-1 and TRBJ2-4; 11 positions match TRBD1. CDR3 length: 14 amino acids. Germline V gene sequence: CDR1 SGHRS, CDR2 YFSETQ. The CDR3 bases are TGCGCCAGCAGCGATCCGGGACAGGGGGGCACAATCAACTTC. Its translation: CASSDPGQGGTINF.

This sequence joins TRBV6-5 and TRBJ2-7; 10 nucleotides align to TRBD2. The germline V gene has CDR1 MNHEY and CDR2 SVGAGI. The length of the CDR3 is 16 residues. Germline trimming cut 0 bases from V and 0 bases from J; bases unmatched to any gene: 2. CDR3: CASSYSGLADSYEQYF. As DNA, the CDR3 is TGTGCCAGCAGTTACTCCGGACTAGCGGACTCCTACGAGCAGTACTTC.

V is TRBV28 and J is TRBJ2-7, with 8 nucleotides matching TRBD1. The CDR3 extends over 11 amino acids. The V segment lost 10 bases and the J segment 2 bases; nucleotides outside the gene matches: 1. The germline V gene has CDR1 MDHEN and CDR2 SYDVKM. The CDR3 reads CATGGPYEQYF. The CDR3 DNA sequence: TGTGCCACAGGGGGCCCCTACGAGCAGTACTTC. The entire variable domain, with the rest obtained from reference TRBV28 and TRBJ2-7, is as follows: DVKVTQSSRYLVKRTGEKVFLECVQDMDHENMFWYRQDPGLGLRLIYFSYDVKMKEKGDIPEGYSVSREKKERFSLILESASTNQTSMYLCATGGPYEQYFGPGTRLTVT.

The V and J genes are TRBV10-3 and TRBJ1-1; the D gene is possibly TRBD1 (5 bases). The CDR3 sequence is 12 residues long. V lost 3 bases and J lost 10, with 12 bases in between. CDR1 is ENHRY, CDR2 SYGVKD, per germline. The chain's CDR3 is CAISDPREGAFF. The CDR3 DNA is TGTGCCATCAGTGACCCCAGGGAGGGAGCTTTCTTT.

In its sample, this clone was seen a few times. V gene TRBV5-6 combines with J gene TRBJ1-2; D may be TRBD1 (5 bases). Germline lookup yields CDR1 SGHDT and CDR2 YYEEEE. The CDR3 sequence is 14 residues long. Trimming took off 3 bases at V and 4 bases at J, with 13 bases between the two ends. The CDR3 here is CASSWDSASYGYTF. CDR3 nucleotide sequence: TGTGCCAGCAGCTGGGACTCAGCTAGCTATGGCTACACCTTC.

V and J are TRBV10-3 and TRBJ2-2; 8 bases map to TRBD2. There are 16 residues in the CDR3. The germline V gene has CDR1 ENHRY and CDR2 SYGVKD. The J segment lost 6 bases and the V segment lost 6 bases, leaving 12 bases of the junction unmatched. The DNA of the CDR3 is TGTGCCATCAGCCCCGGGGGGGGCGAATCAGCCGGGGAGCTGTTTTTT. Protein product: CAISPGGGESAGELFF.

In this sample, this clone turned up a few times. The chain is built from TRBV4-1 and TRBJ1-1, with TRBD1 matching 9 bases. With 5 bases clipped from V and 8 bases from J, the junction kept 6 bases outside the gene matches. CDR1 MGHRA and CDR2 YSYEKL come from the germline V gene. This CDR3 comprises 13 residues. CDR3 bases: TGCGCCAGCAGCGCACGGGGGACAGGGGAAGCTTTCTTT. As protein: CASSARGTGEAFF.

This clone was found a few times. CDR3 coding DNA: TGTGCCAGCTCTCAAAACCGGGACAGTACTGAAGCTTTCTTT. It codes for CASSQNRDSTEAFF. The genes are TRBV18 and TRBJ1-1; 7 nucleotides match TRBD1. Trimming took 6 bases from V and 5 from J; bases not matched to a gene: 9. There are 14 residues in the CDR3. Germline-derived CDR1 and CDR2 are KGHSH and LQKENI.

The V gene is TRBV11-1, the J gene TRBJ2-1, with 9 bases fitting TRBD2. This CDR3 spans 14 amino acids. Germline CDR1 and CDR2: SGHAT and FQDESV (reference sequence). The V and J ends lost 5 bases and 5 bases, in that order; junction bases with no gene match: 4. The CDR3 DNA reads TGTGCCAGCAGCCCTAGCGGGAACAACAATGAGCAGTTCTTC. Residues: CASSPSGNNNEQFF.

V usage is TRBV27 and J usage is TRBJ2-5, with 7 positions matching TRBD1. The DNA end lines up better with TRBJ2-7; the J call may be wrong. Germline assignment: CDR1 MNHEY and CDR2 SMNVEV (reference sequence). The CDR3 loop spans 13 amino acids. The CDR3 region has the DNA TGTGCCAGCAGTTTGCAGGGACAGACCGAGCAGTACTTC. Translated: CASSLQGQTEQYF.

The chain recombines TRBV21-1 with TRBJ1-5. TRBV21-1 is flagged as a pseudogene. The CDR3 consists of 21 residues. The CDR3 protein is CASSKSTDSGTPILHNQPQHF. CDR3 DNA: TGTGCCAGCAGCAAATCGACTGATAGCGGGACCCCAATCCTTCACAATCAGCCCCAGCATTTT.

The chain recombines TRBV18 with TRBJ2-7, with TRBD1 matching over 10 bases. The germline V gene encodes CDR1 KGHSH and CDR2 LQKENI. The CDR3 is 14 residues long. With 3 bases clipped from V and 6 bases from J, the junction kept 5 bases outside the gene matches. This CDR3 is CASSPGQGMGEQYF. The CDR3 coding sequence is TGTGCCAGCTCACCGGGACAGGGGATGGGCGAGCAGTACTTC. The full variable domain, its missing parts supplied by reference TRBV18 and TRBJ2-7, is NAGVMQNPRHLVRRRGQEARLRCSPMKGHSHVYWYRQLPEEGLKFMVYLQKENIIDESGMPKERFSAEFPKEGPSILRIQQVVRGDSAAYFCASSPGQGMGEQYFGPGTRLTVT.

This clone was counted only a few times. The chain couples TRBV4-1 to TRBJ2-1, with 8 bases lining up with TRBD2. CDR1 is MGHRA, CDR2 YSYEKL, per germline. Trimming took 4 bases from V and 0 from J; bases not matched to a gene: 5. This CDR3 comprises 16 residues. Here the CDR3 reads CASSPWSGSSYNEQFF. CDR3 nucleotide sequence: TGCGCCAGCAGCCCCTGGAGCGGGAGCTCCTACAATGAGCAGTTCTTC.

In its sample, this clone was seen once. V usage is TRBV7-7 and J usage is TRBJ2-2; 7 nucleotides agree with TRBD2. Unmatched junction bases numbered 5, after V lost 5 bases and J lost 5 bases. The CDR3 has 14 amino acids. Looked up from germline, CDR1 is SSHAT and CDR2 is FNYEAQ (reference sequence). The CDR3 coding sequence is TGTGCCAGCAGCAAGCTAGCGGATACCGGGGAGCTGTTTTTT. It translates to CASSKLADTGELFF.

This chain uses TRBV18 with TRBJ1-1; no clear D. This CDR3 is built from 13 residues. CDR1 and CDR2 from the germline V gene are KGHSH and LQKENI. Trimming stripped 0 bases from V and 3 bases from J, with 5 bases between. CDR3 sequence reads: CASSPPTDTEAFF. The CDR3 nucleotides are TGTGCCAGCTCACCACCAACGGACACTGAAGCTTTCTTT.

The V call is TRBV9, the J call TRBJ1-4; 8 bases match TRBD1. The CDR3 length is 15 residues. Germline values: CDR1 SGDLS, CDR2 YYNGEE. V shed 6 bases, J shed 3 bases, and the junction held 7 bases outside the gene matches. The CDR3 coding sequence is TGTGCCAGCACCAGGGGGCTGATGGCTAATGAAAAACTGTTTTTT. This translates into CASTRGLMANEKLFF.